Listed below are T cell receptor beta chains from one sample, sequenced in a study of cytomegalovirus exposure and HLA in healthy donors. This table comes from immunoSEQ multiplex PCR, and its TCRdb copy is limited to in-frame clones, with some not included. Here the sample spans 100,000 to 120,000 clones, approximately 80% being singletons. The sample was PBMCs. The receptors come from a woman in her twenties or thirties in good health and CMV-seropositive. Each CDR3 is given with its conserved first and last residue. D genes are given only for firm matches. Size values are once, few and many counts, or a class for expanded clones, and some rows have none.

v_gene	j_gene	d_gene	abundance	CDR3nt	CDR3aa
TRBV2	TRBJ2-5	TRBD1	NA	TGTGCCAGCAGCGCCGGGACAGGGTGGTCAGAGACCCAGTACTTC	CASSAGTGWSETQYF
TRBV19	TRBJ2-1	NA	NA	TGTGCCAGTAGTTGGAGAGGCTACAATGAGCAGTTCTTC	CASSWRGYNEQFF
TRBV5-4	TRBJ2-1	NA	few	TGTGCCAGCAGCTTAGGGGGGGCCGACAATGAGCAGTTCTTC	CASSLGGADNEQFF
TRBV18	TRBJ1-4	NA	NA	TGTGCCAGCTCACCCAGGGAAAAACTGTTTTTT	CASSPREKLFF
TRBV6-1	TRBJ2-1	TRBD1	NA	TGTGCCAGCAGTGGACTACAGGGGGCCCCCTACAATGAGCAGTTCTTC	CASSGLQGAPYNEQFF
TRBV7-2	TRBJ1-2	TRBD1	NA	TGTGCCAGCAGTCCAGGGGGCAGCTATGGCTACACCTTC	CASSPGGSYGYTF
TRBV18	TRBJ2-1	NA	NA	TGTGCCAGCTCACCACCGGGGACATTTTTGGCTAGCGGAGGTTACAATGAGCAGTTCTTC	CASSPPGTFLASGGYNEQFF
TRBV29-1	TRBJ2-7	NA	NA	TGCAGCGTTCGATTGGAGATTTTGAGCTCCTACGAGCAGTACTTC	CSVRLEILSSYEQYF
TRBV5-4	TRBJ2-2	NA	once	TGTGCCAGCAGCTTTCGACAGAACACCGGGGAGCTGTTTTTT	CASSFRQNTGELFF
TRBV20-1	TRBJ1-4	NA	NA	TGCAGTGCTGTCCGGGACAAGCTGTTTTTT	CSAVRDKLFF
TRBV6-6	TRBJ2-3	TRBD2	NA	TGTGCCAGCAGGAGACTAGCGGGGATGGTGGATACGCAGTATTTT	CASRRLAGMVDTQYF
TRBV18	TRBJ1-5	NA	NA	TGTGCCAGCTCACCGAAACAGGGACCCCCAGGGCAGCCCCAGCATTTT	CASSPKQGPPGQPQHF